The clone carrying this T cell receptor (beta chain) has just a few counts. A clone one base away is much larger, so this may be a read error. No conserved phenylalanine or tryptophan ends this CDR3, so it is likely a read error. The source of the sample is a study of prognosis after radiotherapy for stage I lung cancer. Study-wide context: The period between early 2018 and early 2019 saw the enrollment of stage I non-small cell lung cancer patients. The study recorded squamous cell carcinoma in several patients and adenocarcinoma in approximately twelve. In a few patients, distant metastases developed after radiotherapy (median roughly seven months), whereas roughly 16 patients showed no significant progression.

The genomic DNA TCR beta CDR3 region underwent two rounds of multiplex PCR. Round-one PCR had primers specific to each TRBV and TRBJ gene. TCRdb reprocessed the multiplex PCR reads via MiXCR and lists one record per CDR3 protein. This table holds some 56,000 distinct CDR3 sequences, 26% found once. This CDR3 region has 15 residues. V shed 6 bases and J shed 3 bases, with 14 bases lying between them. Per germline, CDR1 SEHNR and CDR2 FQNEAQ (reference sequence). This sequence originates from a donor aged 50 or older with non-small cell lung cancer. The chain combines TRBV7-9 with TRBJ2-2; a possible D gene is TRBD2 (6 bases). The material sequenced was PBMCs, taken before or after stereotactic body radiation therapy (not recorded which). CDR3 in amino acids: CASSSAGSYTGELFS. Here the CDR3 DNA reads TGTGCCAGCAGTTCAGCGGGCTCCTACACCGGGGAGCTGTTTTCT.